This entry lists 12 T cell receptor beta chains sequenced from one sample in a study of T cells after yellow fever vaccination. TCRdb analysed the 5' RACE reads with MiXCR anew, one entry per CDR3 protein. The data show approximately 600,000 distinct CDR3 sequences, with 12% seen just once and about 15% held by the top ten. Sample: PBMCs, taken on the day of the yellow fever booster vaccination. These receptor sequences come from a young man who received the YFV17D yellow fever vaccine.

The rearrangement uses TRBV6-5 and TRBJ2-7; 9 bases line up with TRBD1. The CDR3 sequence is 16 residues long. Germline trimming cut 4 bases from V and 2 bases from J; bases unmatched to any gene: 9. CDR1 and CDR2 from the germline V gene are MNHEY and SVGAGI. The CDR3 is CASSSTRTGDPYEQYF. CDR3 bases: TGTGCCAGCAGTTCCACGAGGACAGGGGATCCCTACGAGCAGTACTTC.

The chain links TRBV24-1 to TRBJ2-2; 8 bases map to TRBD2. CDR1 and CDR2 (germline): KGHDR, SFDVKD. V trimming: 3 bases; J trimming: 2 bases; junction bases outside the gene matches: 7. This CDR3 has 17 residues. The CDR3 is CATSDIVAGLNTGELFF. The DNA of the CDR3 is TGTGCCACCAGTGATATTGTAGCGGGACTCAACACCGGGGAGCTGTTTTTT.

This clonotype was seen a handful of times. This chain joins TRBV2 and TRBJ1-1; D gene uncertain. The CDR3 consists of 13 residues. In germline, CDR1 is SNHLY, CDR2 FYNNEI. Trimming took 4 bases from V and 5 from J, leaving 11 bases between them. The CDR3 here is CASSVGFRTEAFF. CDR3 coding DNA: TGTGCCAGCAGTGTCGGGTTTCGGACTGAAGCTTTCTTT.

V is TRBV23-1 and J is TRBJ2-7; 10 positions match TRBD2. TRBV23-1 falls under the ORF class, with uncertain function. The CDR3 totals 13 residues. The V and J ends lost 7 bases and 3 bases, in that order; junction bases with no gene match: 3. Written as DNA, the CDR3 is TGCGCCAGCAAGGGACTAGCGTTCTACGAGCAGTACTTC. It codes for CASKGLAFYEQYF.

The rearrangement links TRBV4-3 to TRBJ1-1, with D uncertain. CDR3 length equals 15 residues. The germline gives CDR1 LGHNA, CDR2 YSLEER. V lost 0 bases and J lost 1, with 9 bases in between. Written as DNA, the CDR3 is TGCGCCAGCAGCCAAGATAGGGTCACGAACACTGAAGCTTTCTTT. This translates into CASSQDRVTNTEAFF.

This clonotype was counted a few times. CDR3 amino acids: CASSLRDGHEQYF. For the CDR3, the DNA is TGTGCCAGCAGTTTGCGGGATGGTCACGAGCAGTACTTC. The V and J genes are TRBV12-3 or TRBV12-4 and TRBJ2-7; D might be TRBD2 (6 bases). Trimming left V 3 bases short and J 5 bases short, with 11 bases between. The CDR3 is 13 residues long.

This clonotype has just a few counts. This chain connects TRBV20-1 to TRBJ2-1, with TRBD2 identical over 8 bases. Germline V lookup: CDR1 DFQATT, CDR2 SNEGSKA (reference sequence). J gave up 2 bases and V 3 bases, and 3 bases lay outside the gene matches. This CDR3 contains 14 residues. CDR3 nucleotide sequence: TGCAGTGCTAGGGGTAGCGGGACCTACAATGAGCAGTTCTTC. It encodes CSARGSGTYNEQFF.

This clonotype has only a few counts. This rearrangement joins TRBV18 to TRBJ1-5; a weak D match, TRBD1 (5 bases). This CDR3 has 16 amino acids. Germline CDR1 and CDR2: KGHSH and LQKENI. The V end was cut by 2 bases, the J end by 4 bases, with 15 bases between. The CDR3 bases are TGTGCCAGCTCACCATCTGCCCAGGGCTTAAATCAGCCCCAGCATTTT. It is translated as CASSPSAQGLNQPQHF.

This clonotype was counted a few times. The J gene is TRBJ1-4, the V gene TRBV20-1; D gene uncertain. CDR1 and CDR2 from the germline V gene are DFQATT and SNEGSKA (reference sequence). The CDR3 loop spans 14 amino acids. Trimming left V 6 bases short and J 0 bases short, with 11 bases between. As DNA, the CDR3 is TGCAGTGCGGCCATCAGTTCAACTAATGAAAAACTGTTTTTT. Its protein product is CSAAISSTNEKLFF.

This clonotype was counted between two and nine times. V gene TRBV3-1 combines with J gene TRBJ1-1; no clear D. V shed 0 bases and J shed 6 bases, with 14 bases lying between them. The CDR3 consists of 15 residues. From germline, CDR1 is LGHDT and CDR2 YNNKEL (reference sequence). As DNA, the CDR3 is TGTGCCAGCAGCCAAGATGCCCCTTGGAGGGCTGAAGCTTTCTTT. Its translation: CASSQDAPWRAEAFF.

V gene TRBV28 combines with J gene TRBJ2-3; 9 bases align to TRBD2. The CDR3 loop spans 15 amino acids. After removal of 4 bases from V and 2 bases from J, the junction contained 4 bases not matched to a gene. The germline gives CDR1 MDHEN, CDR2 SYDVKM. The CDR3 DNA reads as TGTGCCAGCAGTTATTCTAGCGGGACCACAGATACGCAGTATTTT. Its protein product is CASSYSSGTTDTQYF.

V is TRBV20-1 and J is TRBJ2-3; D gene ambiguous. CDR3 length equals 14 residues. Trimming stripped 6 bases from V and 4 bases from J, with 17 bases between. Germline V gene sequence: CDR1 DFQATT, CDR2 SNEGSKA (reference sequence). The CDR3 here is CSASTLFLADTQYF. CDR3 DNA sequence: TGCAGTGCGAGCACCCTATTTTTGGCAGATACGCAGTATTTT.